These 20 T cell receptor beta chains came from one sample sequenced in a study of T cell responses to AZD1222 COVID-19 vaccine. The table came from immunoSEQ multiplex PCR; TCRdb's copy has only in-frame clones and leaves some out. The sample holds approximately 140,000 clones, around 92% seen once. The sequencing here drew on peripheral blood, taken 28 days after the second AZD1222 dose. Source of these receptors: an adult who received the AZD1222 COVID-19 vaccine.

The chain combines TRBV6-5 with TRBJ2-1, with D tentatively TRBD1 (7 bases). The germline V gene encodes CDR1 MNHEY and CDR2 SVGAGI. The length of the CDR3 is 14 residues. The germline V and J ends were trimmed by 7 bases and 8 bases, with 18 bases remaining between them. The CDR3 region is CASMEGANVDEQFF. CDR3 DNA sequence: TGTGCCAGCATGGAGGGGGCCAATGTCGATGAGCAGTTCTTC.

The genes are TRBV5-1 and TRBJ2-1; the match to TRBD2 covers 13 bases. Germline trimming cut 6 bases from V and 9 bases from J; bases unmatched to any gene: 6. This CDR3 contains 14 residues. Germline CDR1 reads SGHRS; CDR2 reads YFSETQ. The CDR3 loop reads CASTRTSGSGEQFF. For the CDR3, the DNA is TGCGCCAGCACCCGGACTAGCGGGAGTGGTGAGCAGTTCTTC.

The chain joins TRBV5-8 to TRBJ2-2, with D possibly matching TRBD2 (6 bases). Germline V CDR1 and CDR2: SGHTS, YDEGEE. This CDR3 has 14 amino acids. Trimming pared 2 bases from V and 5 bases from J, leaving 10 bases between. DNA for the CDR3: TGTGCCAGCAGCTTTATTGGAGGGACCGGGGAGCTGTTTTTT. Translating it yields CASSFIGGTGELFF.

The chain carries TRBV19 and TRBJ1-2; D ambiguous. The CDR3 runs 14 residues. Between the trimmed V and J ends, which lost 10 bases and 0 bases, there was a span of 15 bases. Looked up from germline, CDR1 is LNHDA and CDR2 is SQIVND (reference sequence). The CDR3 DNA sequence: TGTGCCACCTTAGACCCACCTACTAACTATGGCTACACCTTC. Amino acid sequence: CATLDPPTNYGYTF.

The chain is built from TRBV5-1 and TRBJ1-2; 9 nucleotides agree with TRBD1. The CDR3 covers 14 residues. Germline assignment: CDR1 SGHRS and CDR2 YFSETQ. Unmatched junction bases numbered 7, after V lost 4 bases and J lost 6 bases. CDR3 DNA: TGCGCCAGCAGCATATTAACAGGGGGCAATGGCTACACCTTC. Protein sequence: CASSILTGGNGYTF.

The chain has TRBV11-2 and TRBJ2-5; TRBD1 agrees at 9 bases. Trimming took 1 base from V and 4 from J; bases not matched to a gene: 7. Looked up from germline, CDR1 is SGHAT and CDR2 is FQNNGV. The CDR3 has 16 amino acids. The CDR3 region has the DNA TGTGCCAGCAGCTTAGGTGGGACAGGGAGGCGAGAGACCCAGTACTTC. Translated: CASSLGGTGRRETQYF.

The chain employs TRBV10-2 and TRBJ1-2; D remains unclear. Germline V lookup: CDR1 WSHSY, CDR2 SAAADI. Trimming took off 2 bases at V and 7 bases at J, with 8 bases between the two ends. The CDR3 length is 12 residues. The chain's CDR3 is CASSESLGGYTF. CDR3 sequence (DNA): TGCGCCAGCAGTGAGAGTCTCGGTGGCTACACCTTC.

The V gene is TRBV30, the J gene TRBJ1-1; TRBD1 aligns across 7 bases. This CDR3 region has 13 residues. The junction had 6 bases not matched to a gene; V was cut back by 3 bases and J by 5 bases. Germline V gene lookup returns CDR1 GTSNPN and CDR2 SVGIG (reference sequence). The CDR3 DNA sequence: TGTGCCTGGAGCTCCCAGGGGGGGACTGAAGCTTTCTTT. Amino acid sequence: CAWSSQGGTEAFF.

This clone was picked up a small number of times. The chain has TRBV6-5 and TRBJ1-3; D is unclear. This CDR3 is built from 14 residues. Germline assignment: CDR1 MNHEY and CDR2 SVGAGI. Trimming removed 5 bases from V and 4 bases from J, with 12 bases in between. The CDR3 DNA sequence: TGTGCCAGCAGTCGCCGGGAAATCGGAAACACCATATATTTT. This sequence encodes CASSRREIGNTIYF.

This rearrangement joins TRBV7-8 to TRBJ1-2; D not resolved. Germline assignment: CDR1 SGHVS and CDR2 FQNEAQ. This CDR3 spans 13 amino acids. V was clipped by 1 base and J by 6 bases, with 9 bases between them. CDR3 amino acids: CASSLVRQHGYTF. The CDR3 DNA is TGTGCCAGCAGCTTAGTAAGGCAGCATGGCTACACCTTC.

The J gene is TRBJ1-1, the V gene TRBV4-1; tentatively, D is TRBD1 (5 bases). The CDR3 contains 15 residues. V lost 4 bases, J lost 0 bases, and 12 bases lay in between. CDR1 MGHRA and CDR2 YSYEKL come from the germline V gene. The CDR3 DNA reads TGCGCCAGCAGCCCAGTCGGGGGATTGAACACTGAAGCTTTCTTT. Translating gives CASSPVGGLNTEAFF.

This chain joins TRBV3-1 (or the pseudogene TRBV3-2) and TRBJ2-1; the D gene is possibly TRBD2 (6 bases). The CDR3 extends over 17 amino acids. In germline, CDR1 is LGHDT, CDR2 YNNKEL (reference sequence). Between the trimmed V and J ends, which lost 4 bases and 3 bases, there was a span of 19 bases. CDR3 sequence: CASSRSSGDSYYNEQFF. The CDR3 DNA reads TGTGCCAGCAGCCGAAGTAGCGGCGACTCCTACTACAATGAGCAGTTCTTC.

The rearrangement joins TRBV6-5 to TRBJ1-1, with D tentatively TRBD1 (5 bases). V gave up 2 bases and J gave up 4 bases, with 8 bases separating them. The germline V gene has CDR1 MNHEY and CDR2 SVGAGI. The CDR3 has 13 amino acids. In DNA form, the CDR3 reads TGTGCCAGCAGTTACGACAGAGGCACTGAAGCTTTCTTT. Translated: CASSYDRGTEAFF.

The chain combines TRBV3-1 (or the pseudogene TRBV3-2) with TRBJ1-2; D gene unclear. Germline CDR1 is LGHDT and CDR2 is YNNKEL (reference sequence). Trimming stripped 2 bases from V and 3 bases from J, with 13 bases between. This CDR3 is built from 15 residues. CDR3 DNA: TGTGCCAGCAGCCAATCCGCGGGCAAGGACTATGGCTACACCTTC. Residues: CASSQSAGKDYGYTF.

V gene TRBV5-5 combines with J gene TRBJ2-7; D gene uncertain. The CDR3 has 17 amino acids. Trimming removed 2 bases at V and 2 bases at J, with 20 bases between. From germline, CDR1 is SGHKS and CDR2 YYEKEE (reference sequence). The CDR3 sequence is CASSFAYGYDLPYEQYV. The CDR3 DNA reads as TGTGCCAGCAGCTTCGCCTACGGCTATGACCTTCCCTACGAGCAGTACGTC.

The chain couples TRBV11-2 to TRBJ1-2, with D maybe TRBD1 (6 bases). V dropped 4 bases and J dropped 2 bases, with 8 bases sitting between them. The germline V gene encodes CDR1 SGHAT and CDR2 FQNNGV. This CDR3 comprises 13 residues. CDR3 region: CASSSGQNYGYTF. DNA for the CDR3: TGTGCCAGCAGCTCCGGACAGAACTATGGCTACACCTTC.

The chain is built from TRBV30 and TRBJ1-5, with TRBD1 as a possible D gene (6 bases). Trimming left V 3 bases short and J 0 bases short, with 15 bases between. The CDR3 has 16 residues. Germline CDR1 is GTSNPN and CDR2 is SVGIG (reference sequence). CDR3 region: CAWSAGGHYSNQPQHF. For the CDR3, the DNA is TGTGCCTGGAGCGCTGGGGGGCACTATAGCAATCAGCCCCAGCATTTT. Full variable domain (outside the CDR3, taken from reference TRBV30 and TRBJ1-5): SQTIHQWPATLVQPVGSPLSLECTVEGTSNPNLYWYRQAAGRGLQLLFYSVGIGQISSEVPQNLSASRPQDRQFILSSKKLLLSDSGFYLCAWSAGGHYSNQPQHFGDGTRLSIL.

This rearrangement joins TRBV7-3 to TRBJ1-1; 10 bases match TRBD1. Germline CDR1 and CDR2: SGHTA and FQGTGA. J gave up 5 bases and V 2 bases, and 8 bases lay outside the gene matches. This CDR3 is 16 amino acids long. In DNA, the CDR3 is TGTGCCAGCAGCTTAGGGGACAGGGGAGGGGGTACTGAAGCTTTCTTT. Protein: CASSLGDRGGGTEAFF. The full variable domain, its missing parts supplied by reference TRBV7-3 and TRBJ1-1, is GAGVSQTPSNKVTEKGKYVELRCDPISGHTALYWYRQSLGQGPEFLIYFQGTGAADDSGLPNDRFFAVRPEGSVSTLKIQRTERGDSAVYLCASSLGDRGGGTEAFFGQGTRLTVV.

The chain carries TRBV13 and TRBJ2-7, with D possibly TRBD1 on 6 matching bases. CDR1 and CDR2 from the germline V gene are PRHDT and FYEKMQ (reference sequence). V lost 6 bases and J 3 bases, leaving 15 bases between the germline ends. The CDR3 loop spans 14 amino acids. The CDR3 nucleotides read TGTGCCAGCAGAACAGCCGGGACACGCTACGAGCAGTACTTC. Translating it yields CASRTAGTRYEQYF.

The chain combines TRBV9 with TRBJ2-1; weak D call: TRBD2 (5 bases). This CDR3 spans 14 amino acids. The V gene's germline CDR1 is SGDLS and CDR2 YYNGEE. V was cut by 3 bases and J by 7 bases, with 14 bases left in between. CDR3 sequence (DNA): TGTGCCAGCAGCGCAGGACTGAGAGATAATGAGCAGTTCTTC. It is translated as CASSAGLRDNEQFF.